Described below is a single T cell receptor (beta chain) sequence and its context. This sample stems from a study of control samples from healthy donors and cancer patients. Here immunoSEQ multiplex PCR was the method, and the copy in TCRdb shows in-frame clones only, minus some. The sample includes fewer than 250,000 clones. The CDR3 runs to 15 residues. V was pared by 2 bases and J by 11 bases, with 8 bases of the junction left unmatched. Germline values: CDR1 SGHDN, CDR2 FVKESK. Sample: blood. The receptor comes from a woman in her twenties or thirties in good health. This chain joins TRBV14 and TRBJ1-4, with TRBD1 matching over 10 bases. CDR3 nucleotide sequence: TGTGCCAGCAGCCAACCGGGACAGGGGTTCAGGAAACTGTTTTTT. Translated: CASSQPGQGFRKLFF.